This entry describes one T cell receptor (beta chain). Its recognized antigen is unknown. Per-base qualities were not stored, and no clone one base away is much larger. The data were taken from a study of T cell responses to AZD1222 COVID-19 vaccine (dated by TCRdb to the early 2020s). Notes on the research overall: Because spike-specific TCR depth and breadth did not differ between the two schedules, AZD1222 recipients who got a second dose at roughly 4 weeks were pooled with those who got a second dose at roughly 12 weeks. Trial participants were enrolled by age into 18-55, 56-69 and 70-plus year subgroups, with roughly 160, 29 and 62 TCR-sequenced participants respectively. TCR sequencing covered fewer than 250 trial participants: roughly 200 given two doses of AZD1222 and approximately 25 given two doses of MenACWY control vaccine. What the authors observed across the whole study: Most participants were white British and females outnumbered males, and the authors suggested that clonal diversity may have been underestimated. The vaccine-associated CD4 TCRs covered the entire spike protein, and the dominant responses fell in regions 160-218 and 743-854. A significant rise in spike-specific TCR breadth and depth was observed after two AZD1222 doses relative to day 0 and relative to MenACWY recipients. Because no day 14 peak-response samples were available, the repertoires could be characterized only after the peak T cell response. Conclusions about previously exposed vaccinees are limited because only six or seven AZD1222 recipients were SARS-CoV-2 seropositive at baseline. Epitopes outside the regions mutated in the B.1.351 and B.1.1.7 variants were reportedly recognized by nearly half of the unique spike-specific TCRs. The 56-69-year group was small, and its depth increase did not reach significance, likely because of low power.

The CDR3 regions of human TCRbeta chains were subjected to immunosequencing. The authors' analysis ran thus. Repertoire TCRs were matched against a reference library of SARS-CoV-2-specific TCRs generated with the MIRA antigen-specificity platform. Breadth meant the fraction of unique TCRs that were SARS-CoV-2-associated, whereas depth meant the fraction of total T cells that were SARS-CoV-2-associated. Using the MIRA data, each spike-specific TCR was mapped to the spike region that the TCR reacts to and placed in a CD4 or CD8 class. Log10-transformed breadth and depth values were compared by one-way ANOVA with Sidak's multiple comparisons tests. TCRdb took over this immuneACCESS table, retaining in-frame rearrangements with V and J assigned. Such tables are incomplete; in checked studies, under half of the missing clones stem from an unresolved V gene, and the remainder is unexplained. D and trimming come from the DNA, and the V and J calls and clone size come from that table. In this sample the table shows around 110,000 clones, about 90% of which occur a single time. Together, the top ten hold 6.5% to 8.5% of the sample.

The CDR3 contains 13 residues, cysteine and phenylalanine counted. This entry keeps only the CDR3 DNA: 39 bases, framed from base 1. As encoded in the germline V gene, CDR1 is KGHDR while CDR2 is SFDVKD. The junction carries 12 bases between V and J, which are trimmed by 4 bases and 7 bases respectively. The time point label here, explained by the study, means: baseline before first vaccination. Vaccinee samples were obtained from the UK trials COV001 and COV002, which included a single-blind randomized controlled phase 2/3 trial of AZD1222 (ChAdOx1 nCoV-19) in healthy adults. Trial participant PBMC samples were collected at day 0 and day 28 after the second dose for TCRbeta chain sequencing.

The source material was peripheral blood, sampled on day 0 of AZD1222 vaccination. The chain was built from TRBV24-1 and TRBJ1-2; the best D guess is TRBD1, with 5 bases matching. This sequence originates from an adult in good health. The CDR3 region: CATSEFRAGGYTF. Here is the DNA: TGTGCCACCAGTGAATTCAGGGCAGGTGGCTACACCTTC.